Below, one T cell receptor (beta chain) is given with its context. Its specificity is not known. Per the germline V gene, CDR1 is SGHKS and CDR2 is YYEKEE (reference sequence). The CDR3 is 13 residues long. The V end was cut by 9 bases, the J end by 6 bases, with 18 bases between. This specimen comes from a study of cytomegalovirus exposure and HLA in healthy donors. Study-level points and caveats: Later, an analysis found that common viral pathogens appeared to be linked with several of the most significant clusters. A later look showed TCR association rates differing by HLA locus, highest for DRB1 and lowest for HLA-C.

PCR primers comprised 60 Vbeta and 13 Jbeta primers. Method: immunoSEQ multiplex PCR; TCRdb's copy keeps in-frame clones and lacks some. The data show around 150,000 clones, 80% seen once. The source material was PBMCs. This rearrangement joins TRBV5-5 to TRBJ1-1, with D tentatively TRBD1 (5 bases). The source is a woman between 45 and 60 years old in good health and CMV-seronegative. CDR3 sequence (DNA): TGTGCCACCGCGATTCAGGGCCCTTCTGAAGCTTTCTTT. Translation gives CATAIQGPSEAFF. The variable domain in full, completed from reference TRBV5-5 and TRBJ1-1, reads DAGVTQSPTHLIKTRGQQVTLRCSPISGHKSVSWYQQVLGQGPQFIFQYYEKEERGRGNFPDRFSARQFPNYSSELNVNALLLGDSALYLCATAIQGPSEAFFGQGTRLTVV.